A single sample gave rise to the 24 T cell receptor beta chains below, sequenced in a study of T-cell memory formation after mild COVID-19. One entry per CDR3 protein, called by TCRdb with MiXCR from the 5' RACE reads. The profile covers under 550,000 distinct CDR3 sequences, with about 20% appearing a single time and approximately 13% taken by the ten largest. The sample comprised PBMCs or a T cell subset sorted from them (not recorded which). These receptors were collected from an adult woman who had mild COVID-19 (a few samples of this study predate the infection). Cell type and time point are not known.

The chain combines TRBV6-1 with TRBJ1-1; D possibly corresponds to TRBD1 (5 bases). CDR1 is MNHNS and CDR2 is SASEGT in the germline V gene. This CDR3 is built from 17 residues. Between the trimmed V and J ends, which lost 2 bases and 1 base, there was a span of 17 bases. The CDR3 region is CASSETPMAGRNTEAFF. DNA of the CDR3: TGTGCCAGCAGTGAAACCCCCATGGCAGGGAGGAACACTGAAGCTTTCTTT.

V gene TRBV3-1 combines with J gene TRBJ2-3; the D gene is possibly TRBD2 (6 bases). Trimming removed 0 bases from V and 0 bases from J, with 10 bases in between. The CDR3 contains 16 residues. Germline V gene sequence: CDR1 LGHDT, CDR2 YNNKEL (reference sequence). The CDR3, as DNA: TGTGCCAGCAGCCAAGATTGGGGAGGCAGCACAGATACGCAGTATTTT. Its protein is CASSQDWGGSTDTQYF.

This clonotype was counted a few times. The rearrangement uses TRBV7-9 and TRBJ2-1, with D hard to call. Germline assignment: CDR1 SEHNR and CDR2 FQNEAQ (reference sequence). Trimming pared 7 bases from V and 7 bases from J, leaving 11 bases between. This CDR3 spans 12 amino acids. In DNA, the CDR3 is TGTGCCAGCAATCTGGGTGGGAATGAGCAGTTCTTC. Its protein product is CASNLGGNEQFF.

This clonotype was seen more than once but under ten times. This chain connects TRBV5-4 to TRBJ1-2; D unclear. Trimming took 0 bases from V and 0 from J, leaving 15 bases between them. The CDR3 is 17 amino acids. The V gene's germline CDR1 is SGHNT and CDR2 YYREEE (reference sequence). This CDR3 is CASSLEAVFATNYGYTF. CDR3 DNA: TGTGCCAGCAGCTTGGAGGCGGTGTTCGCGACTAACTATGGCTACACCTTC.

This clonotype was observed many times. The chain is built from TRBV11-3 and TRBJ2-1; a possible D gene is TRBD2 (6 bases). V lost 5 bases and J 3 bases, leaving 14 bases between the germline ends. The CDR3 loop spans 15 amino acids. Germline CDR1 reads SGHNT; CDR2 reads YENEEA. CDR3 bases: TGTGCCAGCAGCCCGTCGGGGGATCTCTACAATGAGCAGTTCTTC. This encodes CASSPSGDLYNEQFF.

This clonotype has only a few counts. The DNA for the CDR3 is TGTGCCAGCACCCACTGGGCAGGGGACACCTACGAGCAGTACTTC. This encodes CASTHWAGDTYEQYF. The chain links TRBV6-2 or TRBV6-3 to TRBJ2-7, with a possible D match to TRBD1 (6 bases). CDR1 is MNHEY and CDR2 is SVGEGT in the germline V gene. CDR3 length: 15 residues. The V end was cut by 7 bases, the J end by 2 bases, with 18 bases between.

This clonotype was recorded a few times. The chain combines TRBV4-1 with TRBJ2-4; D might be TRBD1 or TRBD2, each matching 6 bases. V was pared by 1 base and J by 9 bases, with 10 bases between. The CDR3 covers 13 residues. Germline-derived CDR1 and CDR2 are MGHRA and YSYEKL. CDR3 DNA sequence: TGCGCCAGCAGCCAAGCGGAGGGGGGCATTCAGTACTTC. Its translation is CASSQAEGGIQYF.

The gene calls are TRBV7-3 and TRBJ2-5; no reliable D call. CDR3 length: 13 amino acids. The ends were cut back, 2 bases at V and 5 bases at J, with 9 bases in the middle. Per germline, CDR1 SGHTA and CDR2 FQGTGA. CDR3 DNA sequence: TGTGCCAGCAGCTTACGGCCCGCTGAGACCCAGTACTTC. This gives the protein CASSLRPAETQYF.

This clonotype showed up just a few times. V and J are TRBV4-1 and TRBJ1-4; D is undetermined. Looked up from germline, CDR1 is MGHRA and CDR2 is YSYEKL. Trimming removed 1 base from V and 8 bases from J, with 14 bases in between. The CDR3 has 15 residues. CDR3 amino acids: CASSQAVLWGEKLFF. The CDR3, as DNA: TGCGCCAGCAGCCAAGCTGTATTATGGGGAGAAAAACTGTTTTTT.

The sample holds a few counts of this clonotype. V gene TRBV7-9 combines with J gene TRBJ2-3; D is undetermined. V shed 4 bases and J shed 4 bases, with 12 bases lying between them. Germline CDR1 and CDR2: SEHNR and FQNEAQ (reference sequence). The CDR3 covers 14 residues. CDR3 sequence (DNA): TGTGCCAGCAGCTCACGCCTGACCCCAGATACGCAGTATTTT. Residues: CASSSRLTPDTQYF. The variable domain in full, with the rest retrieved from reference TRBV7-9 and TRBJ2-3, is DTGVSQNPRHKITKRGQNVTFRCDPISEHNRLYWYRQTLGQGPEFLTYFQNEAQLEKSRLLSDRFSAERPKGSFSTLEIQRTEQGDSAMYLCASSSRLTPDTQYFGPGTRLTVL.

This chain joins TRBV12-3 or TRBV12-4 and TRBJ2-7; the D gene could be TRBD1 or TRBD2 (7 bases each). The CDR3 loop spans 16 amino acids. With 6 bases removed from V and 0 bases from J, the gap between germline ends came to 18 bases. Here the CDR3 reads CASSWQSGDSSYEQYF. In nucleotides, the CDR3 is TGTGCCAGCAGCTGGCAGAGCGGGGACAGCTCCTACGAGCAGTACTTC.

The gene calls are TRBV11-2 and TRBJ2-2; D gene ambiguous. The CDR3 extends over 18 amino acids. Trimming shortened V by 5 bases and J by 6 bases, and 25 bases separated the two germline ends. Germline V gene data show CDR1 as SGHAT and CDR2 as FQNNGV. The CDR3 nucleotides read TGTGCCAGCAGCCCCTTATTAAGGGTCTACACACCCCCCGGGGAGCTGTTTTTT. Translating gives CASSPLLRVYTPPGELFF. The complete variable domain, with remaining parts taken from reference TRBV11-2 and TRBJ2-2, reads EAGVAQSPRYKIIEKRQSVAFWCNPISGHATLYWYQQILGQGPKLLIQFQNNGVVDDSQLPKDRFSAERLKGVDSTLKIQPAKLEDSAVYLCASSPLLRVYTPPGELFFGEGSRLTVL.

The genes are TRBV7-8 and TRBJ2-2; weak D call: TRBD1 (6 bases). The CDR3 covers 14 residues. Per the germline V gene, CDR1 is SGHVS and CDR2 is FQNEAQ. The V gene lost 5 bases and the J gene lost 6 bases, with 13 bases spanning the gap. This CDR3 reads CASSPSTGPGELFF. The CDR3 DNA sequence: TGTGCCAGCAGCCCTTCAACAGGGCCCGGGGAGCTGTTTTTT.

The sample holds a few counts of this clonotype. The chain uses TRBV25-1 and TRBJ2-1; perhaps TRBD1 as D (6 bases). CDR3 length: 16 residues. Germline values: CDR1 MGHDK, CDR2 SYGVNS. Deletions cut 5 bases from V and 6 bases from J, with 20 bases between. The CDR3 protein is CASSNRVGAGGNEQFF. CDR3 coding DNA: TGTGCCAGCAGTAACAGGGTCGGGGCTGGGGGCAATGAGCAGTTCTTC.

This clonotype is a singleton in its sample. The rearrangement uses TRBV30 and TRBJ2-5, with TRBD1 matching over 7 bases. This CDR3 comprises 15 residues. Germline V gene sequence: CDR1 GTSNPN, CDR2 SVGIG (reference sequence). The V segment lost 5 bases and the J segment 1 base; nucleotides outside the gene matches: 10. In DNA, the CDR3 is TGTGCCTGGGGGGGATCCAGGACAGGCCAAGAGACCCAGTACTTC. Amino acids: CAWGGSRTGQETQYF.

This clonotype was found a few times. The CDR3 region is CASSQTRIPHEQYF. The CDR3 DNA sequence: TGTGCCAGCAGTCAAACTAGAATCCCCCACGAGCAGTACTTC. The chain is built from TRBV12-3 or TRBV12-4 and TRBJ2-7; D might be TRBD2 (5 bases). V lost 5 bases, J lost 5 bases, and 16 bases lay in between. This CDR3 region has 14 residues.

The sample holds many counts of this clonotype. The CDR3 DNA follows: TGTGCCAGCCTACTATGGGGGGCGCGAGGCACCGGGGAGCTGTTTTTT. Its protein product is CASLLWGARGTGELFF. The V and J genes are TRBV6-6 and TRBJ2-2; D is possibly TRBD1 or TRBD2 (6 bases each). The germline CDR1 and CDR2 sequences are MNHNY and SVGAGI (reference sequence). CDR3 length: 16 amino acids. V shed 8 bases and J shed 4 bases, with 20 bases lying between them.

The chain joins TRBV12-3 or TRBV12-4 to TRBJ2-1; D is unresolved. Trimming left V 4 bases short and J 9 bases short, with 16 bases between. This CDR3 is built from 14 residues. The CDR3 reads CASSSGSPIGEQFF. In DNA, the CDR3 is TGTGCCAGCAGTTCAGGCAGCCCTATTGGTGAGCAGTTCTTC.

V is TRBV6-2 or TRBV6-3 and J is TRBJ2-5, with D unresolved. The CDR3 length is 13 residues. The ends were cut back, 5 bases at V and 7 bases at J, with 14 bases in the middle. Germline lookup yields CDR1 MNHEY and CDR2 SVGEGT. CDR3: CASSPKEYGTQYF. The CDR3 nucleotides read TGTGCCAGCAGTCCCAAAGAATACGGGACCCAGTACTTC.

This clonotype was observed a few times. The chain carries TRBV19 and TRBJ1-2, with TRBD1 matching over 7 bases. CDR3 length: 14 residues. V dropped 3 bases and J dropped 6; count of bases not matched to a gene: 7. From germline, CDR1 is LNHDA and CDR2 SQIVND (reference sequence). CDR3 in amino acids: CASSIIDRVDGYTF. DNA of the CDR3: TGTGCCAGTAGTATTATCGACAGGGTTGATGGCTACACCTTC.

This clonotype was counted a few times. V is TRBV2 and J is TRBJ2-7; TRBD2 aligns across 11 bases. V trimming: 7 bases; J trimming: 3 bases; junction bases outside the gene matches: 2. The CDR3 has 13 amino acids. Germline CDR1 SNHLY, CDR2 FYNNEI. The CDR3 loop is CASNGLAGYEQYF. The CDR3 coding sequence is TGTGCCAGCAATGGACTAGCGGGCTACGAGCAGTACTTC.

In this sample, this clonotype turned up a few times. The rearrangement links TRBV29-1 to TRBJ2-7, with D possibly matching TRBD2 (6 bases). Germline CDR1 reads SQVTM; CDR2 reads ANQGSEA. CDR3 length: 14 amino acids. V gave up 7 bases and J gave up 2 bases, with 18 bases separating them. CDR3 region: CSALSTSITYEQYF. As DNA, the CDR3 is TGCAGCGCCTTATCGACTAGTATCACCTACGAGCAGTACTTC.

This clonotype has more than one count but fewer than ten. The chain uses TRBV12-3 or TRBV12-4 and TRBJ2-7; 8 bases map to TRBD1. The CDR3 is made up of 14 amino acids. The trim removed 4 bases at V and 5 bases at J, leaving 7 bases unmatched. CDR3 DNA sequence: TGTGCCAGCAGTTCGCGGACAGGGTCAGACGAGCAGTACTTC. This codes for CASSSRTGSDEQYF.

V is TRBV20-1 and J is TRBJ2-3, with D tentatively TRBD1 (5 bases). V was shortened by 1 base and J by 4 bases, with 9 bases between the two germline ends. From germline, CDR1 is DFQATT and CDR2 SNEGSKA (reference sequence). The CDR3 totals 13 residues. The CDR3 region is CSARVGAADTQYF. CDR3 in DNA: TGCAGTGCTAGAGTAGGGGCCGCAGATACGCAGTATTTT.